These 2 T cell receptor beta chains were sequenced from one sample in a study of blood T cell repertoires in COVID-19. Sequencing used immunoSEQ multiplex PCR; TCRdb keeps in-frame clones, though not all of them. The sample gives 90,000 to 100,000 clones, around nine tenths of which show up once; 15% is in the top ten. The specimen sequenced was peripheral blood. These receptors all come from a human donor in a cohort sampled during active COVID-19.

The chain combines TRBV7-2 with TRBJ2-1; D gene unclear. CDR1 is SGHTA and CDR2 is FQGNSA in the germline V gene. The CDR3 loop spans 14 amino acids. Trimming pared 1 base from V and 4 bases from J, leaving 8 bases between. The CDR3 bases are TGTGCCAGCAGCTTAGAGCGCGGATACAATGAGCAGTTCTTC. Translated, it gives CASSLERGYNEQFF.

This chain joins TRBV5-1 and TRBJ2-7; the match to TRBD1 covers 9 bases. The CDR3 has 16 amino acids. The germline V gene has CDR1 SGHRS and CDR2 YFSETQ. V shed 5 bases and J 1 base; nucleotides not matched to a gene: 10. Written as DNA, the CDR3 is TGCGCCAGCAGTTTTGAACCCGGGACAGGGTCCTACGAGCAGTACTTC. Translation: CASSFEPGTGSYEQYF.